The present TCR beta chain was sequenced within a study of cytomegalovirus exposure and HLA in healthy donors. Whole-study context: Unique TCR beta sequences numbering approximately 120 million came from roughly 180 million T cells in an earlier analysis. Points from the study as a whole: Later, TCR association rates were found to vary by HLA locus, highest for DRB1 and lowest for HLA-C. Earlier findings revealed that most TCR beta V segments proved productive either about 87% or about 30% of the time.

The PCR contained 60 Vbeta and 13 Jbeta primers. TCRdb keeps only in-frame clones here, not all; method: immunoSEQ multiplex PCR. The profile shows about 140,000 clones, roughly 80% of them singletons. Germline CDR1 reads MNHNY; CDR2 reads SVGAGI (reference sequence). This CDR3 region has 11 residues. Deletions cut 2 bases from V and 9 bases from J, with 7 bases between. This clone has only one observation. The antigen is undetermined. The sequence came from a woman in her fifties or sixties in good health and CMV-seronegative. The sample taken for sequencing was PBMCs. V is TRBV6-6 and J is TRBJ1-1; D ambiguous. CDR3 residues: CASSYRGKAFF. The CDR3 bases are TGTGCCAGCAGTTACCGGGGAAAAGCTTTCTTT.